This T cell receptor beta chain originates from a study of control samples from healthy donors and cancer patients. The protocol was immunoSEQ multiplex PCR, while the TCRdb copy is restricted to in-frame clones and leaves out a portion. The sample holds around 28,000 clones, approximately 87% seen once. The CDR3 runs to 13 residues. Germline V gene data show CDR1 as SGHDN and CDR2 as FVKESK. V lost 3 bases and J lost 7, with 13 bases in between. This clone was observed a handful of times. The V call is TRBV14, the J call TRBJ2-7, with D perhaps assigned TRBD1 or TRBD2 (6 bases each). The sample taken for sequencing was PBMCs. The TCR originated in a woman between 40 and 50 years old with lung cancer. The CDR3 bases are TGTGCCAGCAGCCAGGTAGGGGGAGGAGAGCAGTACTTC. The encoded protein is CASSQVGGGEQYF.